The 22 T cell receptor beta chains below all came from one sample that was sequenced in a study of shared clonotypes between healthy human individuals. Assay: immunoSEQ multiplex PCR; the TCRdb copy retains only in-frame clones and omits some. The sample has 2 million to 2.5 million clones; more than 80% are singletons. Material for sequencing was naive CD4+ T cells from PBMCs. Noted subset: CD45RA+ positively selected. These receptors came from a man aged 18 to 29 in good health. Some clones in this sample may be carry-over from other donors' samples.

The genes are TRBV27 and TRBJ1-5; no clear D. The CDR3 covers 14 residues. The germline CDR1 and CDR2 sequences are MNHEY and SMNVEV (reference sequence). Trimming took off 3 bases at V and 7 bases at J, with 13 bases between the two ends. CDR3 sequence reads: CASSFSGSGQPQHF. Written as DNA, the CDR3 is TGTGCCAGCAGTTTCAGTGGGTCCGGGCAGCCCCAGCATTTT.

For this clone: The same CDR3 can be traced to other DNA sequences in this sample. The chain combines TRBV11-1 with TRBJ2-7; D unclear. The germline V gene has CDR1 SGHAT and CDR2 FQDESV (reference sequence). V was shortened by 4 bases and J by 3 bases, with 4 bases between the two germline ends. CDR3 length: 11 residues. CDR3 nucleotides: TGTGCCAGCAGCTCTTACTACGAGCAGTACTTC. Amino acids: CASSSYYEQYF. The full variable domain, in which reference TRBV11-1 and TRBJ2-7 provide the parts outside the CDR3, is EAEVAQSPRYKITEKSQAVAFWCDPISGHATLYWYRQILGQGPELLVQFQDESVVDDSQLPKDRFSAERLKGVDSTLKIQPAELGDSAMYLCASSSYYEQYFGPGTRLTVT.

The chain recombines TRBV5-1 with TRBJ1-4, with 8 bases identical to TRBD1. The CDR3 extends over 16 amino acids. CDR1 and CDR2 (germline): SGHRS, YFSETQ. J lost 6 bases, V lost 0 bases, and 7 bases had no gene match. CDR3 region: CASSLGTGRLDEKLFF. The DNA of the CDR3 is TGCGCCAGCAGCTTGGGGACAGGGCGGTTGGATGAAAAACTGTTTTTT.

The DNA for the CDR3 is TGTGCCAGCAGCTCCCAGACAGTTGCTAATTCACCCCTCCACTTT. Protein: CASSSQTVANSPLHF. V is TRBV5-5 and J is TRBJ1-6, with D maybe TRBD1 (5 bases). Germline CDR1 is SGHKS and CDR2 is YYEKEE (reference sequence). This CDR3 region has 15 residues. Trimming took 3 bases from V and 6 from J, leaving 13 bases between them.

The chain recombines TRBV21-1 with TRBJ2-7; the D segment call TRBD2 is taken from the table without a DNA check. TRBV21-1 is described as a pseudogene. The CDR3 covers 15 residues. CDR3 loop: CASSKTTGGYSEQYF. Here the CDR3 DNA reads TGTGCCAGCAGCAAGACAACGGGAGGGTACTCCGAGCAGTACTTC.

The chain combines TRBV6-1 with TRBJ1-1; D gene unclear. Germline CDR1 and CDR2: MNHNS and SASEGT. This CDR3 comprises 14 residues. The germline V and J ends were trimmed by 8 bases and 0 bases, with 13 bases remaining between them. The CDR3, as DNA: TGTGCCAGCGGTTTGACTTTTATGAACACTGAAGCTTTCTTT. Translation gives CASGLTFMNTEAFF.

The chain has TRBV23-1 and TRBJ1-2; 12 bases agree with TRBD1. TRBV23-1 is filed as an ORF, its function uncertain. The CDR3 contains 16 residues. V shed 0 bases, J shed 5 bases, and the junction held 4 bases outside the gene matches. The CDR3 loop reads CASSQSRGQGAYGYTF. CDR3 DNA: TGCGCCAGCAGTCAATCGAGGGGACAGGGGGCGTATGGCTACACCTTC.

A note on this clone: This CDR3 is also generated by other DNA sequences in the sample. The chain employs TRBV29-1 and TRBJ1-2; no clear D. The CDR3 totals 13 residues. V dropped 6 bases and J dropped 0 bases, with 11 bases sitting between them. Germline CDR1 SQVTM, CDR2 ANQGSEA. This CDR3 reads CSVAGRANYGYTF. In DNA, the CDR3 is TGCAGCGTCGCCGGACGGGCTAACTATGGCTACACCTTC.

This clone appeared once. This sample also contains other DNA sequences that code for the same CDR3. V and J are TRBV6-6 and TRBJ1-1, with D unresolved. Germline V lookup: CDR1 MNHNY, CDR2 SVGAGI (reference sequence). The length of the CDR3 is 13 residues. The germline V and J ends were trimmed by 5 bases and 2 bases, with 9 bases remaining between them. CDR3 amino acids: CASSPLANTEAFF. The CDR3 coding sequence is TGTGCCAGCAGTCCCCTAGCTAACACTGAAGCTTTCTTT.

The chain links TRBV5-4 to TRBJ1-4; D may be TRBD1 (6 bases). The germline V and J ends were trimmed by 4 bases and 8 bases, with 9 bases remaining between them. The CDR3 consists of 12 residues. Looked up from germline, CDR1 is SGHNT and CDR2 is YYREEE (reference sequence). The CDR3 protein is CASSRQDEKLFF. CDR3 DNA sequence: TGTGCCAGCAGCCGACAGGACGAAAAACTGTTTTTT.

The rearrangement uses TRBV6-6 and TRBJ2-3, with TRBD2 identical over 11 bases. Germline CDR1 is MNHNY and CDR2 is SVGAGI (reference sequence). V lost 6 bases to trimming and J lost 5 bases; unmatched junction nucleotides: 7. CDR3 length: 15 amino acids. The CDR3 DNA reads as TGTGCCAGCAGCCCCGGGACTAGCGGAAGAGATACGCAGTATTTT. Its translation: CASSPGTSGRDTQYF.

This clone was counted a single time. The V and J genes are TRBV11-2 and TRBJ2-7, with TRBD2 matching over 13 bases. The CDR3 spans 14 residues. The germline CDR1 and CDR2 sequences are SGHAT and FQNNGV. V lost 8 bases to trimming and J lost 4 bases; unmatched junction nucleotides: 5. For the CDR3, the DNA is TGTGCCAGCGGAGGACTAGCGGGAGCGTACGAGCAGTACTTC. Amino acids: CASGGLAGAYEQYF. Looking up the rest from reference TRBV11-2 and TRBJ2-7 gives the full variable domain: EAGVAQSPRYKIIEKRQSVAFWCNPISGHATLYWYQQILGQGPKLLIQFQNNGVVDDSQLPKDRFSAERLKGVDSTLKIQPAKLEDSAVYLCASGGLAGAYEQYFGPGTRLTVT.

This clone was found once. J is TRBJ1-1 and V is TRBV11-2; D not resolved. The CDR3 consists of 15 residues. The germline gives CDR1 SGHAT, CDR2 FQNNGV. The V gene lost 4 bases and the J gene lost 1 base, with 13 bases spanning the gap. CDR3 amino acids: CASSSNRRGNTEAFF. In DNA, the CDR3 is TGTGCCAGCAGCTCCAATCGACGGGGGAACACTGAAGCTTTCTTT. The variable domain in full, completed from reference TRBV11-2 and TRBJ1-1, reads EAGVAQSPRYKIIEKRQSVAFWCNPISGHATLYWYQQILGQGPKLLIQFQNNGVVDDSQLPKDRFSAERLKGVDSTLKIQPAKLEDSAVYLCASSSNRRGNTEAFFGQGTRLTVV.

The sample holds one count of this clone. The same CDR3 can be traced to other DNA sequences in this sample. The V and J genes are TRBV15 and TRBJ1-4; 9 bases are a match to TRBD1. Germline CDR1 and CDR2: LNHNV and YYDKDF (reference sequence). The CDR3 is 16 residues long. The V and J ends lost 0 bases and 5 bases, in that order; junction bases with no gene match: 4. The CDR3 sequence is CATSRDPGTGNEKLFF. In nucleotides, the CDR3 is TGTGCCACCAGCAGAGACCCCGGGACAGGGAATGAAAAACTGTTTTTT.

This chain links TRBV9 with TRBJ2-1, with TRBD1 as a possible D gene (5 bases). Germline CDR1 SGDLS, CDR2 YYNGEE. Trimming cost V 0 bases and J 4 bases, with 5 bases left between them. The CDR3 totals 13 residues. CDR3 sequence reads: CASSVEGYNEQFF. CDR3 nucleotide sequence: TGTGCCAGCAGCGTAGAGGGGTACAATGAGCAGTTCTTC. The full variable domain, in which reference TRBV9 and TRBJ2-1 provide the parts outside the CDR3, is DSGVTQTPKHLITATGQRVTLRCSPRSGDLSVYWYQQSLDQGLQFLIQYYNGEERAKGNILERFSAQQFPDLHSELNLSSLELGDSALYFCASSVEGYNEQFFGPGTRLTVL.

Points on this clone: The junction differs from germline at one of its ends, possibly a read error. The chain is built from TRBV28 and TRBJ2-3; TRBD2 aligns across 12 bases. The CDR3 covers 19 residues. The germline V gene encodes CDR1 MDHEN and CDR2 SYDVKM. CDR3 DNA: TGTGCCAACAGTTTACCCTCGACTAGCGGGGGAGAATTCACAGATACGCAGTATTTT. Its translation is CANSLPSTSGGEFTDTQYF.

As to this clone: Other DNA sequences within the sample encode an identical CDR3. V gene TRBV11-3 combines with J gene TRBJ2-7, with a weak D call TRBD2 (6 bases). Trimming removed 0 bases from V and 1 base from J, with 7 bases in between. The CDR3 is 14 amino acids. Germline assignment: CDR1 SGHNT and CDR2 YENEEA. The CDR3 DNA reads TGTGCCAGCAGCTTAGATAGCGGATCCTACGAGCAGTACTTC. This gives the protein CASSLDSGSYEQYF.

The V gene is TRBV7-2, the J gene TRBJ1-2, with a weak D call TRBD1 (5 bases). CDR1 and CDR2 from the germline V gene are SGHTA and FQGNSA. The V gene lost 6 bases and the J gene lost 4 bases, with 12 bases spanning the gap. This CDR3 region has 13 residues. The CDR3 DNA follows: TGTGCCAGCAGTGTGGGGACGGCCTATGGCTACACCTTC. It is translated as CASSVGTAYGYTF.

A remark on this clone: Other nucleotide sequences in the sample specify the same CDR3. CDR3 in DNA: TGCAGCGTTGAGGGCAGATTGAACACCGGGGAGCTGTTTTTT. Protein product: CSVEGRLNTGELFF. The J gene is TRBJ2-2, the V gene TRBV29-1; unclear D gene. The germline V gene has CDR1 SQVTM and CDR2 ANQGSEA. V was shortened by 3 bases and J by 1 base, with 9 bases between the two germline ends. This CDR3 region has 14 residues.

The chain uses TRBV7-2 and TRBJ1-3; D remains unclear. The germline CDR1 and CDR2 sequences are SGHTA and FQGNSA. Deletions cut 1 base from V and 4 bases from J, with 8 bases between. CDR3 length equals 14 residues. The CDR3 region has the DNA TGTGCCAGCAGCTTAGGTCCCCTAGGAAACACCATATATTTT. Amino acid sequence: CASSLGPLGNTIYF. The whole variable domain, filled in from reference TRBV7-2 and TRBJ1-3, reads GAGVSQSPSNKVTEKGKDVELRCDPISGHTALYWYRQSLGQGLEFLIYFQGNSAPDKSGLPSDRFSAERTGGSVSTLTIQRTQQEDSAVYLCASSLGPLGNTIYFGEGSWLTVV.

The chain is built from TRBV19 and TRBJ2-1; weak D call: TRBD2 (5 bases). The germline gives CDR1 LNHDA, CDR2 SQIVND (reference sequence). Deletions cut 7 bases from V and 8 bases from J, with 18 bases between. The CDR3 is made up of 14 amino acids. This chain's CDR3 is CASKTRESWDEQFF. The CDR3 DNA is TGTGCCAGTAAAACAAGGGAGTCCTGGGATGAGCAGTTCTTC.

The rearrangement uses TRBV9 and TRBJ2-2; 11 bases line up with TRBD2. V shed 5 bases, J shed 4 bases, and the junction held 19 bases outside the gene matches. The CDR3 runs to 20 residues. Germline V CDR1 and CDR2: SGDLS, YYNGEE. In nucleotides, the CDR3 is TGTGCCAGCAGGGACAGGGGCCCAGGGACTAGCGGATATCCCACCGGGGAGCTGTTTTTT. This codes for CASRDRGPGTSGYPTGELFF.